Listed below are T cell receptor beta chains from one sample, sequenced in a study of cytomegalovirus exposure and HLA in healthy donors. Profiling relied on immunoSEQ multiplex PCR, and the TCRdb table lists in-frame clones only, not all of them. Of 150,000 to 200,000 clones in the sample, 75% to 85% were seen once. Specimen: PBMCs. The receptor source for this set is a woman aged 50 to 60 in good health and CMV-seropositive. CDR3s include the opening cysteine and the closing phenylalanine or tryptophan. A D gene is named only where the DNA matches it firmly. Not every row has a clone size; where given, it reads once, few, many or a size class.

clone_size	v_call	j_call	d_call	cdr3_nt	cdr3_aa
-	TRBV5-5	TRBJ2-7	TRBD1	TGTGCCAGCAGGACAGGGACAGGGGTGCCTTACGAGCAGTACTTC	CASRTGTGVPYEQYF
-	TRBV6-5	TRBJ2-7	-	TGTGCCAGCAGTTACTCGGGAGGGGGCGAGCAGTACTTC	CASSYSGGGEQYF
-	TRBV19	TRBJ1-5	-	TGTGCCAGTTGGACCAGGGAACTAAATCAGCCCCAGCATTTT	CASWTRELNQPQHF
-	TRBV7-8	TRBJ2-3	-	TGTGCCAGCAGCTTAAAGGGGTCTAGCACAGATACGCAGTATTTT	CASSLKGSSTDTQYF
-	TRBV7-7	TRBJ2-5	-	TGTGCTAGCAGCTTAGACAGACAAGAGACCCAGTACTTC	CASSLDRQETQYF
-	TRBV6-5	TRBJ1-1	TRBD1	TGTGCCAGCAGTTACTTTAACAGGGGGGTAGGCACTGAAGCTTTCTTT	CASSYFNRGVGTEAFF
-	TRBV19	TRBJ1-3	TRBD1	TGTGCCAGTAGTATCAGGGGGCAAGGAAACACCATATATTTT	CASSIRGQGNTIYF
-	TRBV5-6	TRBJ2-3	TRBD1	TGTGCCAGCAGCCTGACAGGGGGTAGCACAGATACGCAGTATTTT	CASSLTGGSTDTQYF
-	TRBV6-1	TRBJ2-7	TRBD2	TGTGCCAGCAGTGAATACCCTAGCGGCTCCTACGAGCAGTACTTC	CASSEYPSGSYEQYF
-	TRBV7-3	TRBJ2-3	-	TGTGCCAGCAGCTTAAAGCTAAGCACAGATACGCAGTATTTT	CASSLKLSTDTQYF
-	TRBV10-3	TRBJ1-1	TRBD1	TGTGCCATCAGTTTACAGGGGGGAAAGACTGAAGCTTTCTTT	CAISLQGGKTEAFF
few	TRBV4-2	TRBJ1-1	-	TGTGCCAGCAGCCAAAACTACAGGGAAGCTGAAGCTTTCTTT	CASSQNYREAEAFF
-	TRBV15	TRBJ2-7	-	TGTGCCACCAGTTTAGTGGGGGGATACGAGCAGTACTTC	CATSLVGGYEQYF
once	TRBV4-1	TRBJ1-2	TRBD1	TGCGCCAGCAGCCAAGAGAGCCGACAGGGAGGCGATGGCTACACCTTC	CASSQESRQGGDGYTF
few	TRBV6-5	TRBJ2-7	-	TGTGCCAGCAGTACTGCAGGGGTTTCCTCCTACGAGCAGTACTTC	CASSTAGVSSYEQYF
-	TRBV10-1	TRBJ2-1	TRBD1	TGCGCCAGCAGTGAGTCGGTCGGACAGGGGGGAACAAATGAGCAGTTCTTC	CASSESVGQGGTNEQFF
-	TRBV6-5	TRBJ2-3	TRBD2	TGTGCCAGCAGTCCGGGGGGGGCAGATACGCAGTATTTT	CASSPGGADTQYF
-	TRBV9	TRBJ1-6	TRBD1	TGTGCCAGCAGCGCCTCGACAGGGGATTCACCCCTCCACTTT	CASSASTGDSPLHF
-	TRBV5-4	TRBJ2-3	TRBD2	TGTGCCAGCAGCCCGGGACTAGCGGGGGGGCTAACAGATACGCAGTATTTT	CASSPGLAGGLTDTQYF
-	TRBV27	TRBJ2-7	TRBD1	TGTGCCAGCAGTTTATCAGTGACAGGGGGCAAGTACGAGCAGTACTTC	CASSLSVTGGKYEQYF
-	TRBV5-1	TRBJ1-2	-	TGCGCCAGCAAGGTAATGGAGGTGTCAGCAGGCTACACCTTC	CASKVMEVSAGYTF
-	TRBV9	TRBJ1-2	TRBD1	TGTGCCAGCAGCGTCAACCAGGGGGCGACCGGCTACACCTTC	CASSVNQGATGYTF
-	TRBV25-1	TRBJ2-5	TRBD2	TGTGCCAGCAGATGGACTAGCCGAGAGACCCAGTACTTC	CASRWTSRETQYF
-	TRBV7-3	TRBJ2-1	-	TGTGCCAGCAACGAGGGTCCCTACAATGAGCAGTTCTTC	CASNEGPYNEQFF
-	TRBV18	TRBJ2-7	-	TGTGCCAGCTCACGGGGGGGCGATTTCGCCTACGAGCAGTACTTC	CASSRGGDFAYEQYF
-	TRBV5-1	TRBJ2-7	TRBD2	TGCGCCAGCAGAGGGAGCGGGGGGGCCGAGTACTTC	CASRGSGGAEYF
-	TRBV7-9	TRBJ2-7	TRBD1	TGTGCCAGCAGTTATGGACAGGAAGAGCAGTACTTC	CASSYGQEEQYF
-	TRBV5-6	TRBJ1-2	-	TGTGCCAGCAGCTTGGGTAGAGCAGGGCCTAACTATGGCTACACCTTC	CASSLGRAGPNYGYTF
few	TRBV7-8	TRBJ1-3	TRBD1	TGTGCCAGCAGCTTAGGGAGGACAGGAGCCTCTGGAAACGCCATATATTTT	CASSLGRTGASGNAIYF
few	TRBV9	TRBJ1-4	TRBD1	TGTGCCAGCAGCGGAGGGGGACAGGACGACATGTTTTTT	CASSGGGQDDMFF
-	TRBV6-5	TRBJ2-7	TRBD2	TGTGCCAGCAGCGGACTAGCGGGGCCCTACGAGCAGTACTTC	CASSGLAGPYEQYF
-	TRBV2	TRBJ2-5	-	TGTGCCAGCACCACCCTAGCGCAAGAGACCCAGTACTTC	CASTTLAQETQYF
-	TRBV7-8	TRBJ2-2	-	TGTGCCAGCAGCTTAGCGCTCGAGAGGGCGCGCCCCGGGGAGCTGTTTTTT	CASSLALERARPGELFF
-	TRBV9	TRBJ2-7	-	TGTGCCAGCAGCGTAGGGGTCGGGGGGCCCTACGAGCAGTACTTC	CASSVGVGGPYEQYF
once	TRBV7-2	TRBJ2-7	-	TGTGCCAGCAGCTTAACATACTCCTACGAGCAGTACTTC	CASSLTYSYEQYF
-	TRBV5-1	TRBJ1-4	TRBD1	TGCGCCATCGGCAGGGGGGAAGATGAAAAACTGTTTTTT	CAIGRGEDEKLFF
-	TRBV6-1	TRBJ1-1	-	TGTGCCAGCAGTGTAACAGGGTTGAACACTGAAGCTTTCTTT	CASSVTGLNTEAFF
-	TRBV5-1	TRBJ2-7	-	TGCGCCAGCAAGTCCCAGGGTTCCTACGAGCAGTACTTC	CASKSQGSYEQYF
-	TRBV27	TRBJ2-1	TRBD2	TGTGCCAGCAGTGTGGGGGGGGTTCGGGGCTCTGAGCAGTTCTTC	CASSVGGVRGSEQFF
-	TRBV6-1	TRBJ2-1	-	TGTGCCAGCAGTGAAGCGGGAGTCTCCTACAATGAGCAGTTCTTC	CASSEAGVSYNEQFF
-	TRBV9	TRBJ1-1	-	TGTGCCAGCAGCGCCTCGAACACTGAAGCTTTCTTT	CASSASNTEAFF
few	TRBV19	TRBJ2-1	-	TGTGCCAGTAGTATTAGGCGGGAGCAGTTCTTC	CASSIRREQFF
-	TRBV5-1	TRBJ2-2	TRBD2	TGCGCCAGCAGCTTGGTTTTAGCGGGGGGTCCCACCGGGGAGCTGTTTTTT	CASSLVLAGGPTGELFF
few	TRBV29-1	TRBJ2-2	TRBD1	TGCAGCTCAGGGACAGGGCGCACCGGGGAGCTGTTTTTT	CSSGTGRTGELFF
-	TRBV19	TRBJ1-1	-	TGTGCCAGTAGTATAGACATTCCCACTGAAGCTTTCTTT	CASSIDIPTEAFF